The 8 T cell receptor beta chains given below trace back to one sample, sequenced in a study of tumor-infiltrating lymphocytes in primary liver carcinoma. RNA isolated from unsorted whole blood supplied the blood RNA, with germline DNA also extracted. With around 490 ng total RNA as template and a constant-region primer, TCR beta cDNA was made. Slightly modified ARM-PCR with three nested multiplex PCR rounds yielded TCR beta libraries. A C-beta reverse primer was combined with TRBV1-TRBV30 forward primers in the first two PCR rounds, and each round had roughly 9 cycles. TCRdb ran MiXCR on the multiplex PCR reads and lists one entry per CDR3 protein. This table holds about 310,000 distinct CDR3 sequences, about 62% found once. The specimen was peripheral blood. These receptors were taken from a man aged 40-49 years with primary liver carcinoma and hepatitis B virus infection.

The chain links TRBV7-9 to TRBJ1-5, with 7 bases that match TRBD1. Per germline, CDR1 SEHNR and CDR2 FQNEAQ (reference sequence). CDR3 length: 15 amino acids. The J segment lost 3 bases and the V segment lost 3 bases, leaving 5 bases of the junction unmatched. CDR3 residues: CASSFGQEPNQPQHF. DNA for the CDR3: TGTGCCAGCAGCTTCGGACAGGAACCCAATCAGCCCCAGCATTTT.

The chain couples TRBV15 to TRBJ2-7; no clear D gene. The CDR3 runs 14 residues. V was trimmed by 0 bases and J by 1 base, leaving 7 bases between them. Germline CDR1 LNHNV, CDR2 YYDKDF (reference sequence). The CDR3 coding sequence is TGTGCCACCAGCAGAGAGGCCATTTCCTACGAGCAGTACTTC. Protein: CATSREAISYEQYF.

The CDR3 sequence is CASSVGGTGPPRETQYF. CDR3 DNA: TGTGCCAGCAGCGTTGGGGGGACAGGACCTCCGAGGGAGACCCAGTACTTC. The rearrangement joins TRBV5-4 to TRBJ2-5; 8 bases agree with TRBD1. The germline V gene encodes CDR1 SGHNT and CDR2 YYREEE (reference sequence). The CDR3 runs 17 residues. Trimming removed 4 bases from V and 5 bases from J; junction bases left unmatched: 16.

This clonotype was observed a few times. The J gene is TRBJ2-5, the V gene TRBV5-1, with unresolved D. The CDR3 consists of 16 residues. The germline V gene encodes CDR1 SGHRS and CDR2 YFSETQ. V gave up 1 base and J gave up 2 bases, with 15 bases separating them. Here the CDR3 reads CASSLSSPWGQETQYF. In DNA, the CDR3 is TGCGCCAGCAGCTTGAGCTCCCCGTGGGGACAAGAGACCCAGTACTTC. Variable domain in full (rest from reference TRBV5-1 and TRBJ2-5): KAGVTQTPRYLIKTRGQQVTLSCSPISGHRSVSWYQQTPGQGLQFLFEYFSETQRNKGNFPGRFSGRQFSNSRSEMNVSTLELGDSALYLCASSLSSPWGQETQYFGPGTRLLVL.

In regard to this clonotype: This is likely a read error, given that the CDR3 carries no conserved phenylalanine or tryptophan at its end. The gene calls are TRBV14 and TRBJ2-5, with 12 bases aligning to TRBD1. The CDR3 is 16 amino acids. Trimming cost V 4 bases and J 4 bases; bases outside gene matches: 7. The germline V gene has CDR1 SGHDN and CDR2 FVKESK. The CDR3 DNA follows: TGTGCCAGCAGCCGGGTCCGGGACAGGGGGCGAGAGACCCAGTACTCC. It codes for CASSRVRDRGRETQYS.

The V call is TRBV20-1, the J call TRBJ1-5; D is perhaps TRBD1 (5 bases). The CDR3 length is 14 residues. The ends were cut back, 0 bases at V and 9 bases at J, with 15 bases in the middle. Germline CDR1 reads DFQATT; CDR2 reads SNEGSKA (reference sequence). CDR3 amino acids: CSARETGTTRPQHF. CDR3 bases: TGCAGTGCTAGAGAAACCGGGACCACCCGGCCCCAGCATTTT.

Concerning this clonotype: Lacking the conserved final phenylalanine or tryptophan, this CDR3 likely reflects a read error. The chain uses TRBV13 and TRBJ2-2, with TRBD2 as a possible D gene (6 bases). The germline gives CDR1 PRHDT, CDR2 FYEKMQ (reference sequence). V was trimmed by 2 bases and J by 2 bases, leaving 9 bases between them. The CDR3 is 15 amino acids. The CDR3 reads CASSLNGRNTGELFL. The CDR3 nucleotides are TGTGCCAGCAGCTTAAACGGGAGAAACACCGGGGAGCTGTTTTTA.

The chain uses TRBV5-6 and TRBJ2-5; possible D gene TRBD2, 6 bases. Germline lookup yields CDR1 SGHDT and CDR2 YYEEEE. V lost 7 bases and J 5 bases, leaving 15 bases between the germline ends. This CDR3 is 13 amino acids long. CDR3 sequence reads: CASCWGDAETQYF. The CDR3 nucleotides are TGTGCCAGCTGCTGGGGGGATGCGGAGACCCAGTACTTC.